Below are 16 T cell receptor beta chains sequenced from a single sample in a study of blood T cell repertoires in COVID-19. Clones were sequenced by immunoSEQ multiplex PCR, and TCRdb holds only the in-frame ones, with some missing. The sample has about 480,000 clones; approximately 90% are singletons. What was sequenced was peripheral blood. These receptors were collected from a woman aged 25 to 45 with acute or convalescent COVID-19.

CDR3: CASSSTGTGDVSTEAFF. The CDR3 region has the DNA TGCGCCAGCAGCTCAACCGGGACAGGGGATGTGAGTACTGAAGCTTTCTTT. The chain recombines TRBV5-1 with TRBJ1-1; 10 positions agree with TRBD1. The CDR3 length is 17 residues. Unmatched junction bases numbered 13, after V lost 3 bases and J lost 5 bases. Germline assignment: CDR1 SGHRS and CDR2 YFSETQ.

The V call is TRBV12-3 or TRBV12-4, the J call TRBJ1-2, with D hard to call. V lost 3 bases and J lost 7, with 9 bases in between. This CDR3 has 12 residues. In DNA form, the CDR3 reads TGTGCCAGCAGTTTCGGACTGTCTGGCTACACCTTC. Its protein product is CASSFGLSGYTF.

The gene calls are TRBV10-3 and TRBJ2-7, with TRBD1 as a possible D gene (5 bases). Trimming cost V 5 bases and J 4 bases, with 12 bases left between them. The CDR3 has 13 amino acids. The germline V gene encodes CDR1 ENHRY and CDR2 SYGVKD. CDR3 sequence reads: CAISWTSGYEQYF. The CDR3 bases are TGTGCCATCAGTTGGACATCCGGTTACGAGCAGTACTTC.

Here the CDR3 DNA reads TGTGCCAGTAGTATAGATCCCAGTGCCTACGAGCAGTACTTC. Its translation is CASSIDPSAYEQYF. The V and J genes are TRBV19 and TRBJ2-7; D uncertain. V was pared by 0 bases and J by 2 bases, with 8 bases between. Germline V gene sequence: CDR1 LNHDA, CDR2 SQIVND (reference sequence). This CDR3 spans 14 amino acids.

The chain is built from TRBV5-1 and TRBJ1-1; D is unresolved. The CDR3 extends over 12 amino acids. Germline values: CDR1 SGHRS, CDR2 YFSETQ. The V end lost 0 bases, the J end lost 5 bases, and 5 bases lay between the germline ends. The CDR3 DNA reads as TGCGCCAGCAGCTTGGATCTGACTGAAGCTTTCTTT. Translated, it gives CASSLDLTEAFF.

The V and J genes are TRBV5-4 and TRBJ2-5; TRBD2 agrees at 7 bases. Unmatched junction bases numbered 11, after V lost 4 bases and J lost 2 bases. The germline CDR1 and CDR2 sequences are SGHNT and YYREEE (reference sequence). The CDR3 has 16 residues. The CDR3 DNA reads TGTGCCAGCAGCCCTGCGTTAGGAGCGGGGCAAGAGACCCAGTACTTC. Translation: CASSPALGAGQETQYF.

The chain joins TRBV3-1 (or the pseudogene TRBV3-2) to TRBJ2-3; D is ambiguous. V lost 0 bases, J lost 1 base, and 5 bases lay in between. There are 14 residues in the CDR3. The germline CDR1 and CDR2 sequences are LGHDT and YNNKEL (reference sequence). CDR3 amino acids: CASSQDAGTDTQYF. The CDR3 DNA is TGTGCCAGCAGCCAAGATGCAGGCACAGATACGCAGTATTTT.

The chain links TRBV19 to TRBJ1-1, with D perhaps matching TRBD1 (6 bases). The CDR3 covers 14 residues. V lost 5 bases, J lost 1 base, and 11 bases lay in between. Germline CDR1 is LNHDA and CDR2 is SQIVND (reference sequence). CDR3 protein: CASSYREKNTEAFF. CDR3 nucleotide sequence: TGTGCCAGTAGTTACAGGGAGAAGAACACTGAAGCTTTCTTT.

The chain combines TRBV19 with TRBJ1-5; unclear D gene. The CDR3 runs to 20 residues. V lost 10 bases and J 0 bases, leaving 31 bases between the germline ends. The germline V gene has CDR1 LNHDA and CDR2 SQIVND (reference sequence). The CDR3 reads CATLDPGDHVTDYSNQPQHF. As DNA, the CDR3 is TGTGCCACCCTAGATCCGGGTGACCACGTTACCGATTATAGCAATCAGCCCCAGCATTTT.

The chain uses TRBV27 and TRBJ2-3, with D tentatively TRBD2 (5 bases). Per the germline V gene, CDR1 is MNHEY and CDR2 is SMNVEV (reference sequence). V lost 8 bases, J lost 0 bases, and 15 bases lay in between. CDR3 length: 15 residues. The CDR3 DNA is TGTGCCAGCGGTAAGAGGGCAGATAGCACAGATACGCAGTATTTT. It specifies CASGKRADSTDTQYF.

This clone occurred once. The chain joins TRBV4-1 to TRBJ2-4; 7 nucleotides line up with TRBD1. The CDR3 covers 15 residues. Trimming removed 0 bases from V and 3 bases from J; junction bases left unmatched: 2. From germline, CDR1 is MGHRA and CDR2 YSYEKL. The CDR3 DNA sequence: TGCGCCAGCAGCCAAGAGGGGACAGTCAAAAACATTCAGTACTTC. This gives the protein CASSQEGTVKNIQYF.

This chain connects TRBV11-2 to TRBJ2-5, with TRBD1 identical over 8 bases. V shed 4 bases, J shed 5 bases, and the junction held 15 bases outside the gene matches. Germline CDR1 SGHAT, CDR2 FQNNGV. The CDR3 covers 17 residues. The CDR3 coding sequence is TGTGCCAGCAGCTCAGGACAGGGTGGACGGAGTGGGGAGACCCAGTACTTC. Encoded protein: CASSSGQGGRSGETQYF.

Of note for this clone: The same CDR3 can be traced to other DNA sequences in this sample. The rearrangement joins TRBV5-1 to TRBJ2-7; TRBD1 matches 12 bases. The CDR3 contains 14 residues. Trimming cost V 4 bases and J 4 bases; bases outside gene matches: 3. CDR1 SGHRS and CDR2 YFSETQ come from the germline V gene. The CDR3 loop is CASSVGQGAYEQYF. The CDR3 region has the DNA TGCGCCAGCAGCGTGGGACAGGGGGCTTACGAGCAGTACTTC.

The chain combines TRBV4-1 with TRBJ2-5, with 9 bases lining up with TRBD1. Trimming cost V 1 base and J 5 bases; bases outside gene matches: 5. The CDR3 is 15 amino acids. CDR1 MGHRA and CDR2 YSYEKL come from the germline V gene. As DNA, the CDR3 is TGCGCCAGCAGCCAAGGGACAGGGGCGATGGAGACCCAGTACTTC. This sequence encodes CASSQGTGAMETQYF.

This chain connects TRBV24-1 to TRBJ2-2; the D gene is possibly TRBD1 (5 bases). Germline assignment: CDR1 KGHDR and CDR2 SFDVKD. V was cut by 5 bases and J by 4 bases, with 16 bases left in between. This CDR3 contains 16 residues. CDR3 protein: CATSGLGSQGTGELFF. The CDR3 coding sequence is TGTGCCACCAGTGGGTTGGGCAGTCAGGGCACCGGGGAGCTGTTTTTT.

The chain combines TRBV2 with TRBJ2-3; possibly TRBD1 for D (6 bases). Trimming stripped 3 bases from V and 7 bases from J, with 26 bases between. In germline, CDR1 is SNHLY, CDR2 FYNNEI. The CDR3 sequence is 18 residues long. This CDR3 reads CASSEVGGTGKRGYTQYF. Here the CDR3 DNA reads TGTGCCAGCAGTGAGGTCGGTGGGACGGGAAAAAGGGGGTATACGCAGTATTTT.